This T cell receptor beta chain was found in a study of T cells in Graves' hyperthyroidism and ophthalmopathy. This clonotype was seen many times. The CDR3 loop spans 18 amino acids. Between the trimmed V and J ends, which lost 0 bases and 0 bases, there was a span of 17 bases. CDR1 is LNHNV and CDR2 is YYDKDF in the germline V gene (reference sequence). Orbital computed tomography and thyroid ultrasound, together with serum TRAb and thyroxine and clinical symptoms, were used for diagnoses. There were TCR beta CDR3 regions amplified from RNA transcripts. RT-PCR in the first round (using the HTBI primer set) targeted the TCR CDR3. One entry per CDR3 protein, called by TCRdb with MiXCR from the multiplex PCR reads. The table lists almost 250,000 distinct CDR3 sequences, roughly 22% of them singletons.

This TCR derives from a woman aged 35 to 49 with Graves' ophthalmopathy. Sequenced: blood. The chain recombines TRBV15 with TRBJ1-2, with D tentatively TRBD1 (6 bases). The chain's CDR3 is CATSRDLQGSQTNYGYTF. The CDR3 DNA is TGTGCCACCAGCAGAGATCTACAGGGCTCCCAAACTAACTATGGCTACACCTTC.